This T cell receptor beta chain emerged from a study of somatic mutations in cytotoxic T cells in rheumatoid arthritis. Findings and caveats of the study: Rising age went with increasing CD8+ clonality in rheumatoid arthritis patients; healthy controls showed no such increase.

In germline, CDR1 is ENHRY, CDR2 SYGVKD. V gave up 0 bases and J gave up 4 bases, with 6 bases separating them. The CDR3 has 13 residues. Profiled with immunoSEQ multiplex PCR; TCRdb holds only in-frame clones, not every one. The sample consists of some 27,000 clones, roughly four fifths of them appearing once. CD4+ cells and CD8+ cells were each obtained through positive magnetic bead selection, and their purity was assessed by flow cytometry. This clone was seen more than once but under ten times. Its antigen is still unknown. The sequence derives from a woman aged 18-30 years in good health. Material for sequencing was CD8+ T cells sorted from blood. The chain combines TRBV10-3 with TRBJ1-2; D gene uncertain. Written as DNA, the CDR3 is TGTGCCATCAGTGAGTCGAGTGTCTATGGCTACACCTTC. This codes for CAISESSVYGYTF.